Listed below are T cell receptor beta chains from one sample, sequenced in a study of blood T cells in healthy people across ages. TCRdb re-analysed the 5' RACE reads in MiXCR, keeping a single row per CDR3 protein. The sample contains about 1,500,000 distinct CDR3 sequences, about 28% of which appear only once. Sequencing input: blood. The receptors come from a woman aged 25 to 39 in good health. CDR3s include the opening cysteine and the closing phenylalanine or tryptophan. A D gene is named only where the DNA matches it firmly. Rows give clone size only sometimes, using once, few, many, or a class for an expanded clone.

size,V,D,J,DNA,CDR3
-,TRBV10-3,-,TRBJ2-7,TGTGCCATCATGCCTGTTGGAGGCGAGCAGTACTTC,CAIMPVGGEQYF
few,TRBV7-3,-,TRBJ1-6,TGTGCCAGCAGAGCCGAAGGGGCTAATTCACCCCTCCACTTT,CASRAEGANSPLHF
many,TRBV4-3,-,TRBJ2-7,TGCGCCAGCAGCCAGTCGGTCTCCTACGAGCAGTACTTC,CASSQSVSYEQYF
many,TRBV29-1,TRBD1,TRBJ1-2,TGCAGCGTGGACAGGGAACTTGGCTACACCTTC,CSVDRELGYTF
-,TRBV10-3,TRBD1,TRBJ1-1,TGTGCCATGCGGACAGGGGGCAGAAACACTGAAGTTTTCTTT,CAMRTGGRNTEVFF
few,TRBV20-1,-,TRBJ2-4,TGCAGTGCTAGAGTGTGGAGGAGCTCCAAAAACATTCAGTACTTC,CSARVWRSSKNIQYF
many,TRBV5-1,TRBD2,TRBJ2-7,TGCGCCAGCAGCAACGAGCGGGAGTCCTACGAGCAGTACTTC,CASSNERESYEQYF
many,TRBV5-5,-,TRBJ1-4,TGTGCCAGCAGCTTGGACTCAATGGAAAAACTGTTTTTT,CASSLDSMEKLFF
many,TRBV3-1,TRBD1,TRBJ2-7,TGTGCCAGCAGCTTAGGACAGGTTCGTTACGAGCAGTACTTC,CASSLGQVRYEQYF
few,TRBV20-1,-,TRBJ1-6,TGCAGTGCTAGAGAACGGGGAATAGGAAATTCACCCCTCCACTTT,CSARERGIGNSPLHF
-,TRBV3-1,-,TRBJ2-1,TGTGCCAGCAGCCACGCGGGGTATGAGCAGTTCTTC,CASSHAGYEQFF
once,TRBV11-2,-,TRBJ2-3,TGTGCCAGCGACCCGGGCGCAGATACGCAGTATTTT,CASDPGADTQYF
many,TRBV4-1,-,TRBJ2-4,TGCGCCAGCAGCCAATCAACGTCAGGGGAATTCAACATTCAGTACTTC,CASSQSTSGEFNIQYF
once,TRBV6-6,TRBD1,TRBJ1-4,TGTGCCAGCAGTTCACACAGGGGAACTAATGACAAACTGTTTTTT,CASSSHRGTNDKLFF
many,TRBV29-1,TRBD2,TRBJ2-1,TGCAGCGTTGGCGCGGGGCTAGCGGTGCAAGAGCAGTTCTTC,CSVGAGLAVQEQFF
many,TRBV20-1,TRBD1,TRBJ2-5,TGCAGTGCTAGGACAGGGGAGGAGTACCAAGAGACCCAGTACTTC,CSARTGEEYQETQYF
-,TRBV20-1,-,TRBJ2-7,TGCAGTGCTATCCTAGGACTGTCCTACGAGCAGTACTTC,CSAILGLSYEQYF
-,TRBV3-1,-,TRBJ2-2,TGTGCCAGCAGGCCCCGGAGCACCGGGGAGCTGTTTTTT,CASRPRSTGELFF
many,TRBV27,TRBD1,TRBJ2-7,TGTGCCAGCAGTTTATCGATTGGACAGGGGATCCCCTACGAGCAGTACTTC,CASSLSIGQGIPYEQYF
few,TRBV6-1,-,TRBJ1-2,TGTGCCAGCAGGGGGATCCGACAGGCGCCACTGAACACCTTC,CASRGIRQAPLNTF
-,TRBV27,TRBD1,TRBJ2-7,TGTGCCAGCAGAAAAACAGGGGGTCAATGCGAGCAGTACTTC,CASRKTGGQCEQYF
-,TRBV24-1,-,TRBJ2-3,TGTGCCACCAGTGGCGGGACAACTAGCACAGATACGCAGTATTTT,CATSGGTTSTDTQYF
-,TRBV29-1,TRBD1,TRBJ2-3,TGCAGCGTTGGGGACAGATCCCTCACAGATACGCAGTATTTT,CSVGDRSLTDTQYF
few,TRBV15,TRBD2,TRBJ2-5,TGTGCCACCAGCAGAGGGGGAGGGGAACTAAGGGAGACCCAGTACTTC,CATSRGGGELRETQYF
-,TRBV5-5,TRBD1,TRBJ2-7,TGTGCCAGCAGCTGGGGACAGTTCCTCTACGAGCAGTACTTC,CASSWGQFLYEQYF
-,TRBV28,TRBD1,TRBJ2-1,TGTGCCAGCAGTTTATTCAGACAGGGGAATGAGCAGTTCTTC,CASSLFRQGNEQFF
few,TRBV7-2,-,TRBJ2-7,TGTGCCAGCAGCTCCAGACGAGCGGGGACAACTTACGAGCAGTACTTC,CASSSRRAGTTYEQYF
few,TRBV14,-,TRBJ2-3,TGTGCCAGCAGCCAAATAGGACTAACCACAGATACGCAGTATTTT,CASSQIGLTTDTQYF
few,TRBV4-3,TRBD2,TRBJ2-7,TGCGCCAGCAGCCAAGGGACTAGCGGGAGTCGGGACGAGCAGTACTTC,CASSQGTSGSRDEQYF
-,TRBV20-1,-,TRBJ2-5,TGCAGTGCTAGGGAAAAGGGAGAGACCCAGTACTTC,CSAREKGETQYF
-,TRBV3-1,-,TRBJ2-1,TGTGCCAGCAGCCAAGCGGGCGCGTTGGGTGAGCAGTTCTTC,CASSQAGALGEQFF